The rows below give T cell receptor beta chains drawn from one sample of a study of identical twins. Each CDR3 protein gets one entry after TCRdb re-called the 5' RACE reads with MiXCR. This table has more than 650,000 distinct CDR3 sequences, around 5.7% appearing once. The sample was naive T cells sorted from blood. The receptors stem from a man aged 18 to 35 in good health. The CDR3 runs from the conserved cysteine through the conserved F or W. The order of the fields is CDR3 protein, CDR3 length, V gene.

CDR3 protein: CASSPVPYQETQYF
CDR3 length: 14
V gene: TRBV5-1

CDR3 protein: CASSREGQVAGTGELFF
CDR3 length: 17
V gene: TRBV5-1

CDR3 protein: CASAPSPSGFYEQYF
CDR3 length: 15
V gene: TRBV7-2

CDR3 protein: CATSDRSRETQYF
CDR3 length: 13
V gene: TRBV24-1

CDR3 protein: CASSYISETQYF
CDR3 length: 12
V gene: TRBV6-2/TRBV6-3

CDR3 protein: CSVDSRTGGTDTQYF
CDR3 length: 15
V gene: TRBV29-1

CDR3 protein: CAWSSNNEQFF
CDR3 length: 11
V gene: TRBV30

CDR3 protein: CASSQTGDNGYTF
CDR3 length: 13
V gene: TRBV5-1

CDR3 protein: CASSLRGLYNEQFF
CDR3 length: 14
V gene: TRBV12-3/TRBV12-4

CDR3 protein: CAARQETYEQYF
CDR3 length: 12
V gene: TRBV2

CDR3 protein: CSARDPGKMNTEAFF
CDR3 length: 15
V gene: TRBV20-1

CDR3 protein: CASSVRQEMEAFF
CDR3 length: 13
V gene: TRBV5-6

CDR3 protein: CASSPVTRATNEKLFF
CDR3 length: 16
V gene: TRBV12-3/TRBV12-4

CDR3 protein: CASSKREVADTQYF
CDR3 length: 14
V gene: TRBV5-1

CDR3 protein: CSARTSGKNLAKNIQYF
CDR3 length: 17
V gene: TRBV20-1

CDR3 protein: CAISGFRTQTPGNTGELFF
CDR3 length: 19
V gene: TRBV10-3

CDR3 protein: CSIGGGSYNEQFF
CDR3 length: 13
V gene: TRBV29-1

CDR3 protein: CASSRGLAEDNEQFF
CDR3 length: 15
V gene: TRBV18

CDR3 protein: CASRGQVKETQYF
CDR3 length: 13
V gene: TRBV6-1

CDR3 protein: CSAPGHFGETQYF
CDR3 length: 13
V gene: TRBV20-1

CDR3 protein: CASTDAQGDQPQHF
CDR3 length: 14
V gene: TRBV7-2

CDR3 protein: CASSYSLASGSTRGSYNEQFF
CDR3 length: 21
V gene: TRBV6-2/TRBV6-3

CDR3 protein: CASSTGSRYGYAF
CDR3 length: 13
V gene: TRBV12-3/TRBV12-4

CDR3 protein: CAISDGPGNEQFF
CDR3 length: 13
V gene: TRBV10-3

CDR3 protein: CASSLRQGEETQYF
CDR3 length: 14
V gene: TRBV18

CDR3 protein: CASRSQLRLAPADTQYF
CDR3 length: 17
V gene: TRBV12-2

CDR3 protein: CASSWTGAANEKLFF
CDR3 length: 15
V gene: TRBV5-1

CDR3 protein: CASSPRQGTFNEQFF
CDR3 length: 15
V gene: TRBV7-2

CDR3 protein: CASSTYEGLAGGNEQFF
CDR3 length: 17
V gene: TRBV12-3/TRBV12-4

CDR3 protein: CASSSDRGGIQYF
CDR3 length: 13
V gene: TRBV5-1

CDR3 protein: CASSAPSSYNSPLHF
CDR3 length: 15
V gene: TRBV25-1

CDR3 protein: CSARGTSGNLRVETQYF
CDR3 length: 17
V gene: TRBV20-1

CDR3 protein: CASSSQWTGSFTEAFF
CDR3 length: 16
V gene: TRBV12-3/TRBV12-4

CDR3 protein: CASRALAGVNEQFF
CDR3 length: 14
V gene: TRBV11-2

CDR3 protein: CASSQGGPQAFF
CDR3 length: 12
V gene: TRBV2